This T cell receptor (beta chain) was recorded in a study of beta chain features in type 1 diabetes. The study's findings and limits: HLA influence on TCRB rearrangement stayed unresolved here. The naive, central memory and Treg TCRB repertoires of patients appeared to be more similar to one another than those of healthy donors. Type 1 diabetes patients had moderately but significantly shorter TCRB CDR3s in all four CD4+ subsets.

The table lists this clone with a few counts. The antigen is not known. As every portion of the isolated RNA was reverse transcribed, the sequencing read expressed TCRB transcripts. Clones were sequenced by immunoSEQ multiplex PCR, and TCRdb holds only the in-frame ones, with some missing. The sample lists over 150,000 clones; roughly 8% were seen once. Cells sorted by CD45RO/CCR7/CD25/CD127/CD95/CD27 comprised CD4+ naive, central memory, regulatory and stem cell-like memory cells. The CDR3 runs 12 residues. With V trimmed by 1 base and J by 7 bases, 3 bases remained unmatched. In germline, CDR1 is SQVTM, CDR2 ANQGSEA.

The rearrangement joins TRBV29-1 to TRBJ1-2, with 7 bases that match TRBD1. This TCR derives from a man between 18 and 35 years old with type 1 diabetes. Sequencing was performed on central memory CD4+ T cells from blood. Here the CDR3 DNA reads TGCAGCGTTGAAGGAAACAGGGGTGGCTACACCTTC. This sequence encodes CSVEGNRGGYTF.